This T cell receptor beta chain was identified during a study of CD8 T cells in ankylosing spondylitis. Quantitative 5'-RACE with molecular barcodes was used to make the TCR beta libraries. TCRdb re-analysed the 5' RACE reads in MiXCR, keeping a single row per CDR3 protein. The top ten clones hold around a third of a sample with under 300,000 distinct CDR3 sequences, 15% to 20% of them seen once. Findings and caveats of the study: Blood of patients with ankylosing spondylitis appeared to be characterized by a TCR beta motif of several highly homologous variants. The clones that were linked to disease were reported to be significantly enriched in matched synovial fluid samples from ankylosing spondylitis patients.

To note about this clonotype: Its specificity is not known. Relative to the germline gene, one junction end is altered; a read error may explain this.

This receptor was identified in a male donor with ankylosing spondylitis or in good health (not recorded which). The source material was blood, either unsorted or a sorted T cell fraction (not recorded which).

The CDR3 DNA reads TGCGCCAGCAGCTTGGCCCCCGGACTAGCGAAGACCGGGGAGCTGTTTTTT. This codes for CASSLAPGLAKTGELFF. J is TRBJ2-2 and V is TRBV5-1, with TRBD2 matching over 9 bases. Germline lookup yields CDR1 SGHRS and CDR2 YFSETQ. This CDR3 comprises 17 residues. Using reference TRBV5-1 and TRBJ2-2 for the parts outside the CDR3, the full variable domain is KAGVTQTPRYLIKTRGQQVTLSCSPISGHRSVSWYQQTPGQGLQFLFEYFSETQRNKGNFPGRFSGRQFSNSRSEMNVSTLELGDSALYLCASSLAPGLAKTGELFFGEGSRLTVL.